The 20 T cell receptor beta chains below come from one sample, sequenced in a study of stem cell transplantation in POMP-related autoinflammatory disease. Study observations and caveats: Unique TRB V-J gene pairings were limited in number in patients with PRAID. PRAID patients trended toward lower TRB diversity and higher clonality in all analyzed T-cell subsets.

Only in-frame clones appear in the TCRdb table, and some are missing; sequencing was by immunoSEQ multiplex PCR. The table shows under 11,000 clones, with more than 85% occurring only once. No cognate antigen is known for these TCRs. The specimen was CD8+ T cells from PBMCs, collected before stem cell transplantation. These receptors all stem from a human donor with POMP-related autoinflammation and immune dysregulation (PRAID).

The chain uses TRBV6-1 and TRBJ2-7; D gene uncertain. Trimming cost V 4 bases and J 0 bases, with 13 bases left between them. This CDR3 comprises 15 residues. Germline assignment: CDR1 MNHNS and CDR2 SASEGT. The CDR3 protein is CASSGNYHSSYEQYF. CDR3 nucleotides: TGTGCCAGCAGTGGAAACTACCATAGCTCCTACGAGCAGTACTTC.

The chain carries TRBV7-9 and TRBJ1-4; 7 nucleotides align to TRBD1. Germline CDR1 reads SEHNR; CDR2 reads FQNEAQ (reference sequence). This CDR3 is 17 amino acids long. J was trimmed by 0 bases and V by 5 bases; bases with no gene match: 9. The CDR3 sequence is CASSAASDRATNEKLFF. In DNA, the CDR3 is TGTGCCAGCAGCGCAGCTTCTGACAGGGCAACTAATGAAAAACTGTTTTTT.

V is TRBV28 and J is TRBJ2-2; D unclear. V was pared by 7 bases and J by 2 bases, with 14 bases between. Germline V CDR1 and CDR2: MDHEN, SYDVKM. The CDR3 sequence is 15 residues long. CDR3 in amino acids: CASILTRTNTGELFF. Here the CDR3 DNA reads TGTGCCAGCATCCTAACGCGAACCAACACCGGGGAGCTGTTTTTT.

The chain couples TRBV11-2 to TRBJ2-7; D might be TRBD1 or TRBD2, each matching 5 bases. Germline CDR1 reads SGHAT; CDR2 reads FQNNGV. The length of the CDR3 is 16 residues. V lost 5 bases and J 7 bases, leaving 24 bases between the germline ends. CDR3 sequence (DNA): TGTGCCAGCAGCCACGCTTGGGAAGGGACGGCCGGGGAGCAGTACTTC. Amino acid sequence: CASSHAWEGTAGEQYF.

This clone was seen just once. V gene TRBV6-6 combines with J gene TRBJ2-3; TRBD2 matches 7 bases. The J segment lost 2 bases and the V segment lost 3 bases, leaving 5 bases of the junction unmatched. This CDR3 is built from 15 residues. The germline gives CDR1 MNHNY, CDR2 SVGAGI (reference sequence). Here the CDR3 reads CASSYPSGVTDTQYF. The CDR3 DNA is TGTGCCAGCAGTTATCCTAGCGGAGTCACAGATACGCAGTATTTT.

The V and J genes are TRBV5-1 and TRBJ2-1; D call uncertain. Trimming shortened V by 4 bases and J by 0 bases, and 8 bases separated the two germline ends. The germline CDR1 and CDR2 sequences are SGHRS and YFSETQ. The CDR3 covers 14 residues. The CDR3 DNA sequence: TGCGCCAGCAGCCAAGTTAGCTCCTACAATGAGCAGTTCTTC. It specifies CASSQVSSYNEQFF.

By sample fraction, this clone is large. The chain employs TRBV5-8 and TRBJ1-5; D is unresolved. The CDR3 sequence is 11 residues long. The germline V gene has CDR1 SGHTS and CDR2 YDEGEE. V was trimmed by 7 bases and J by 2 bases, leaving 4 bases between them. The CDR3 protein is CASGGNQPQHF. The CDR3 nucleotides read TGTGCCAGCGGGGGCAATCAGCCCCAGCATTTT.

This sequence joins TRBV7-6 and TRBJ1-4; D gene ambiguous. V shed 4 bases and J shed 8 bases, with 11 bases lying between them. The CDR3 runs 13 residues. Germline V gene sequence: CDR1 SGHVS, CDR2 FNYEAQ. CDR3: CASSSTRGEKLFF. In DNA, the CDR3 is TGTGCCAGCAGCTCGACGCGTGGGGAAAAACTGTTTTTT.

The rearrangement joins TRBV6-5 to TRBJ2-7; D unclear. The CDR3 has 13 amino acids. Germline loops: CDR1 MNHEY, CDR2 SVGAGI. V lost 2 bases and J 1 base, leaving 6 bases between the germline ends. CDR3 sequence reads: CASSYRLSYEQYF. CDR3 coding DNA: TGTGCCAGCAGTTACCGACTTTCCTACGAGCAGTACTTC.

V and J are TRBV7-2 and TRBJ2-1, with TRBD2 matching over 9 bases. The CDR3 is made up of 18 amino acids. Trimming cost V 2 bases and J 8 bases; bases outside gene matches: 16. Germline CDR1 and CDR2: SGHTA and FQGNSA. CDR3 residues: CASSLRLFGTSTMDEQFF. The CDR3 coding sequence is TGTGCCAGCAGCTTAAGACTTTTCGGGACTAGCACGATGGATGAGCAGTTCTTC.

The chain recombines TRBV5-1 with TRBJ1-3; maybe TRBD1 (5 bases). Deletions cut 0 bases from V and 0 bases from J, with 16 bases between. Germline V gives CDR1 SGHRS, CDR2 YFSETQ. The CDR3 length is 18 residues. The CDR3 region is CASSLEEGLPSSGNTIYF. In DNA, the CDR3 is TGCGCCAGCAGCTTGGAGGAGGGACTGCCGAGCTCTGGAAACACCATATATTTT.

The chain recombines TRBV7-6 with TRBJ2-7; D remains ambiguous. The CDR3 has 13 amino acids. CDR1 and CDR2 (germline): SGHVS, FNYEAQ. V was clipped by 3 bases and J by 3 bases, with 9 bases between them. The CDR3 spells CASSFNTGYEQYF. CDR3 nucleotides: TGTGCCAGCAGCTTCAATACGGGCTACGAGCAGTACTTC.

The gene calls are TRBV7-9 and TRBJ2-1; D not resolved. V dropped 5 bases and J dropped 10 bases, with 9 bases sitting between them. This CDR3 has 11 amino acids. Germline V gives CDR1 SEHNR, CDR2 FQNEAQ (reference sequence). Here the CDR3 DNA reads TGTGCCAGCAGCGACTCCGGGGAGCAGTTCTTC. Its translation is CASSDSGEQFF. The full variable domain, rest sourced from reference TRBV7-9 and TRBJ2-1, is DTGVSQNPRHKITKRGQNVTFRCDPISEHNRLYWYRQTLGQGPEFLTYFQNEAQLEKSRLLSDRFSAERPKGSFSTLEIQRTEQGDSAMYLCASSDSGEQFFGPGTRLTVL.

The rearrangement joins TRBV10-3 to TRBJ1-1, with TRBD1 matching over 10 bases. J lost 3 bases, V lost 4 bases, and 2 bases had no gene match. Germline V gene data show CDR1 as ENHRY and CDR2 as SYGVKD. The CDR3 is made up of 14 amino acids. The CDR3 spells CAISAGTGDTEAFF. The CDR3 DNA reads TGTGCCATCAGTGCCGGGACAGGGGACACTGAAGCTTTCTTT.

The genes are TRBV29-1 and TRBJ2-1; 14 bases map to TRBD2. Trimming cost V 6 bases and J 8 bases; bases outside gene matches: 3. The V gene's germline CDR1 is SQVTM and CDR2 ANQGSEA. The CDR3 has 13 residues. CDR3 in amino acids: CSVVGLAGDEQFF. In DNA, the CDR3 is TGCAGCGTGGTGGGACTAGCGGGAGATGAGCAGTTCTTC.

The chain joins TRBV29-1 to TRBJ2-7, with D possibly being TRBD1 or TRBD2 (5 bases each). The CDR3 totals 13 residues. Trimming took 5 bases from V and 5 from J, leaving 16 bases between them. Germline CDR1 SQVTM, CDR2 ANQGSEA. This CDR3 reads CSVCTVGENEQYF. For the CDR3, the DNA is TGCAGCGTTTGTACGGTGGGGGAGAACGAGCAGTACTTC.

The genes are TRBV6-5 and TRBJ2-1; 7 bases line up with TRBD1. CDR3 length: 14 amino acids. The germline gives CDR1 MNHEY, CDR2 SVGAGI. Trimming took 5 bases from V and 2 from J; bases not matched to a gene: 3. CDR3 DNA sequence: TGTGCCAGCAGTCGACAGGGTACCTACAATGAGCAGTTCTTC. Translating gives CASSRQGTYNEQFF.

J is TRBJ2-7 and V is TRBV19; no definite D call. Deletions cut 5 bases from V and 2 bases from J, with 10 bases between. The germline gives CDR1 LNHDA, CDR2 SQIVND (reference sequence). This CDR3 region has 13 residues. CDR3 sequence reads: CASSPAIAYEQYF. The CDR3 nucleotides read TGTGCCAGTAGTCCGGCCATTGCCTACGAGCAGTACTTC. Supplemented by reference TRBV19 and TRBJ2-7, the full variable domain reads DGGITQSPKYLFRKEGQNVTLSCEQNLNHDAMYWYRQDPGQGLRLIYYSQIVNDFQKGDIAEGYSVSREKKESFPLTVTSAQKNPTAFYLCASSPAIAYEQYFGPGTRLTVT.

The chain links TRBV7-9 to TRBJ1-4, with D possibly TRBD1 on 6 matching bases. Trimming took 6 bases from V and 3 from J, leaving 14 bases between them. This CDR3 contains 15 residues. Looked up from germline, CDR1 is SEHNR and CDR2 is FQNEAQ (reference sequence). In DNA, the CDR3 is TGTGCCAGCAGACCCCGGACAGATTCTAATGAAAAACTGTTTTTT. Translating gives CASRPRTDSNEKLFF.

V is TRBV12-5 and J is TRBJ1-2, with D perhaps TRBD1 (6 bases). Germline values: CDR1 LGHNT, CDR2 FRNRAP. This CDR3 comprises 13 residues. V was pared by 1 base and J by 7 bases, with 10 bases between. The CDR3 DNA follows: TGTGCTAGTGGTTTGGGAACAGGGCTTGGCTACACCTTC. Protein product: CASGLGTGLGYTF.